The rows below give T cell receptor beta chains drawn from one sample of a study of early T cells in non-severe SARS-CoV-2 infection. TCRdb re-derived calls from the 5' RACE reads in MiXCR, one entry per CDR3 protein. The profile shows about 77,000 distinct CDR3 sequences, around 16% of them singletons. Sequenced: whole blood. The origin of the receptors is an adult who was a healthcare worker with PCR-confirmed SARS-CoV-2 infection or an uninfected control (not recorded which). Both conserved end residues are part of each CDR3. A D gene is named only where the DNA matches it firmly. Only part of the rows carry a size: once, few, many, or a class if the clone is expanded.

cdr3_length d_call j_call clone_size v_call cdr3_nt cdr3_aa
15 TRBD1 TRBJ2-1 few TRBV29-1 TGCAGCGTTGCCCGAGGGACAGGGGCCGGCAATGAGCAGTTCTTC CSVARGTGAGNEQFF
13 . TRBJ1-2 few TRBV14 TGTGCCAGCAGCCATGGAACCCTCTATGGCTACACCTTC CASSHGTLYGYTF
13 . TRBJ2-7 few TRBV11-2 TGTGCCAGCAGCTCTGGGACCTACTACGAGCAGTACTTC CASSSGTYYEQYF
14 TRBD2 TRBJ2-1 few TRBV12-3/TRBV12-4 TGTGCCAGCCTAATCCCTAGCGGGACTCATGAGCAGTTCTTC CASLIPSGTHEQFF
16 . TRBJ2-1 . TRBV24-1 TGTGCCACCAGTGATCCATACCCAGGGGTTAAGGATGAGCAGTTCTTC CATSDPYPGVKDEQFF
14 . TRBJ2-7 . TRBV10-3 TGTGCCATCAGCGCCGACAAGGGACGCTACGAGCAGTACTTC CAISADKGRYEQYF
14 TRBD1 TRBJ1-1 few TRBV20-1 TGCAGTGACTCCGTCCGGGACAGGGTAACTGAAGCTTTCTTT CSDSVRDRVTEAFF
13 . TRBJ2-2 . TRBV28 TGTGCCAGCAGTGCCCCAATAGTCGGGGAGCTGTTTTTT CASSAPIVGELFF
16 . TRBJ2-7 . TRBV7-9 TGTGCCAGCAGCCCCCGGAGCACTACCTACTTCTACGAGCAGTACTTC CASSPRSTTYFYEQYF
16 TRBD2 TRBJ2-3 . TRBV5-4 TGTGCCAGCAGCTCGGAGGGACTAGCGGTCACAGATACGCAGTATTTT CASSSEGLAVTDTQYF
14 TRBD1 TRBJ2-3 few TRBV7-6 TGTGCCAGCAGCTTGACAGGGGGCACAGATACGCAGTATTTT CASSLTGGTDTQYF
15 . TRBJ1-5 many TRBV12-3/TRBV12-4 TGTGCCAGCAGTCACGACAGCTATAGCAATCAGCCCCAGCATTTT CASSHDSYSNQPQHF
14 TRBD2 TRBJ2-7 many TRBV20-1 TGCAGTGCTAGAGGACTAGCGGGAGTTGACGAGCAGTACTTC CSARGLAGVDEQYF
13 . TRBJ2-5 . TRBV28 TGTGCCAGCAGTTTTGGTCCGTGGAAGACCCAGTACTTC CASSFGPWKTQYF
11 TRBD1 TRBJ1-2 . TRBV19 TGTGCCAGCACGACAGGGGGTGGCTACACCTTC CASTTGGGYTF
13 . TRBJ1-5 few TRBV11-2 TGTGCCAGCAGCTTAGATCTGGGTCAGCCCCAGCATTTT CASSLDLGQPQHF
14 . TRBJ1-6 . TRBV2 TGTGCCAGCACCTTAGACAGCCTAAATTCACCCCTCCACTTT CASTLDSLNSPLHF
15 . TRBJ1-3 . TRBV7-9 TGTGCCAGCCACGGGTACAGAAGCTCTGGAAACACCATATATTTT CASHGYRSSGNTIYF
13 TRBD1 TRBJ1-2 few TRBV6-5 TGTGCCAGCAGGGAACAGGGGACCTATGGCTACACCTTC CASREQGTYGYTF
20 TRBD2 TRBJ2-7 few TRBV7-8 TGTGCCAGCAGCTCCCGGGAGGGGAAGATTAGCGGGGGGGCCCTGTACGAGCAGTACTTC CASSSREGKISGGALYEQYF
16 TRBD1 TRBJ1-4 . TRBV13 TGTGCCAGCAGCGTCGACAGGGCTACGACTAATGAAAAACTGTTTTTT CASSVDRATTNEKLFF
19 . TRBJ2-7 many TRBV21-1 TGTGCCAGCAGCAAAGTGCGGGTGAGGGGAGTGACCCAGTATTACGAGCAGTACTTC CASSKVRVRGVTQYYEQYF
15 TRBD2 TRBJ2-5 few TRBV7-2 TGTGCCAGCAGCTTTAGCGGGAGGGCCCAAGAGACCCAGTACTTC CASSFSGRAQETQYF
15 TRBD1 TRBJ1-4 few TRBV5-5 TGTGCCAGCTTCAGGAGGGGACAGGGTAATGAAAAACTGTTTTTT CASFRRGQGNEKLFF
13 . TRBJ2-5 . TRBV7-8 TGTGCCAGCAGCCTTAGGTTTTTTGAGACCCAGTACTTC CASSLRFFETQYF
13 . TRBJ2-3 . TRBV20-1 TGCAGTGCGTTAGCGAAGGGTGAAAATACGCAGTATTTT CSALAKGENTQYF
15 TRBD2 TRBJ2-1 once TRBV6-2/TRBV6-3 TGTGCCAGCCGCACCCCGTCGGGAGGGGACAATGAGCAGTTCTTC CASRTPSGGDNEQFF